This record looks at one TCR beta chain sequence and its context. Its target antigen remains unknown. Qualities for individual bases were not recorded, and no much larger clone is one base off. For CDR1 and CDR2, the germline V gene (reference sequence) lists LNHDA and SQIVND. V lost 1 base and J lost 8 bases; the stretch between them is 11 bases long. The CDR3 contains 13 residues, cysteine and phenylalanine counted. Only CDR3 DNA remains: 39 bases, in frame from the first base. Participants in the prospective study were aged about 18 to 95 years, lived in 24 United States geographic areas, and enrolled through a virtual design. In the prospective study, participants were assigned to cohorts based on the clinical history participants reported in a screening survey and a study questionnaire. Recovered participants in ImmuneRACE Cohort 3 were defined as having two consecutive negative NP/OP PCR tests, clearance from a healthcare professional, or resolution of symptoms. In the prospective study, mobile phlebotomists collected whole blood, serum and a nasopharyngeal or oropharyngeal swab from each participant. Participants in the prospective study had the option to provide additional blood draws and questionnaires over a 2-month period. Blood samples from the prospective study were shipped frozen or at room temperature prior to DNA extraction.

The immunoSEQ Assay, a bias-controlled multiplex PCR, was used to amplify TCRbeta CDR3 regions from genomic DNA. The paper's data handling went like this. The number of nucleated cells in each sample was estimated by amplification of reference gene primers within the assay. To quantify the absolute abundance of each unique TCRbeta CDR3 rearrangement, sequence reads were collapsed and filtered. For each sample, productive Simpson clonality was calculated by taking the square root of Simpson's diversity index across productive rearrangements. The clones in this table, taken by TCRdb from immuneACCESS, are in-frame only. Not every clone is retained; where verified, under half of the shortfall comes from an unresolved V gene, and the cause of the rest is unknown. V, J and clone size derive from that table, while D and trimming were established from the DNA sequence. Across this sample there are some 170,000 clones, with more than 75% seen only once. 15% to 20% of the sample rests with the top ten.

This sample was taken from a study of blood T cell repertoires in COVID-19 (TCRdb year 2020). For the wider study: The collaborator samples originated in the United States, Italy and Spain and spanned the acute and convalescent phases of COVID-19. The material from the prospective study consisted of cDNA or gDNA derived from T cells, B-cell-depleted T cells, or PBMCs. Where available, HLA class I and class II types were taken from metadata supplied by the sample provider and were not determined by assay-based typing. Subjects who had been exposed to COVID-19, were actively infected with it, or had recovered from it provided the deeply sampled blood TCRbeta repertoires that made up the dataset. The repertoires were released in a freely available public database intended as a resource for research on the immune response to SARS-CoV-2. The sample metadata nearly always contained a de-identified subject ID, COVID-19 status, age in years and sex. The samples were drawn from the first 160 participants of the ongoing ImmuneRACE study and from 1,200 or so subjects provided by 6 global collaborators.

General conclusions and limits of the study: The quantity of clinical and demographic metadata differed by source and by participant and was supplied without curation.

The chain couples TRBV19 to TRBJ1-2, with the D gene call left open. The sample taken for sequencing was PBMCs or T cells enriched from blood (not recorded which). The receptor comes from a woman between 45 and 65 years old who had recovered from COVID-19. Here the CDR3 is given as CASSIGAPSGYTF. Read as DNA, the sequence is TGTGCCAGTAGTATAGGGGCACCAAGCGGCTACACCTTC.